Below are 18 T cell receptor beta chains sequenced from a single sample in a study of identical twins. Using its own MiXCR run on the 5' RACE reads, TCRdb lists one record per CDR3 protein. The sample has roughly 350,000 distinct CDR3 sequences, about 10% seen once. Sequencing used naive T cells sorted from blood. Source of these receptors: a woman in her forties or fifties in good health.

This clonotype was detected a few times. The V and J genes are TRBV20-1 and TRBJ2-1, with 9 bases aligning to TRBD2. Trimming removed 0 bases from V and 2 bases from J; junction bases left unmatched: 11. Germline V gene lookup returns CDR1 DFQATT and CDR2 SNEGSKA (reference sequence). There are 18 residues in the CDR3. The CDR3 spells CSARDWSSGSKTYNEQFF. Written as DNA, the CDR3 is TGCAGTGCTAGAGATTGGAGTAGCGGGAGCAAGACCTACAATGAGCAGTTCTTC.

A word on this clonotype: Germline is not matched at one junction end, which may reflect a read error. The chain is built from TRBV20-1 and TRBJ2-2; 14 nucleotides match TRBD2. Germline CDR1 reads DFQATT; CDR2 reads SNEGSKA (reference sequence). This CDR3 spans 17 amino acids. The CDR3 nucleotides are TGCAGTGATAGAGGGACTAGCGGGAGTTTAAACACCGGGGAGCTGTTTTTT. This sequence encodes CSDRGTSGSLNTGELFF.

This clonotype has just a few counts. V usage is TRBV7-9 and J usage is TRBJ2-2, with D unresolved. This CDR3 is 14 amino acids long. Deletions cut 5 bases from V and 4 bases from J, with 11 bases between. Germline V gene lookup returns CDR1 SEHNR and CDR2 FQNEAQ (reference sequence). In DNA form, the CDR3 reads TGTGCCAGCAGCCCTGCGGCATTCACCGGGGAGCTGTTTTTT. This gives the protein CASSPAAFTGELFF. The variable domain in full, completed from reference TRBV7-9 and TRBJ2-2, reads DTGVSQNPRHKITKRGQNVTFRCDPISEHNRLYWYRQTLGQGPEFLTYFQNEAQLEKSRLLSDRFSAERPKGSFSTLEIQRTEQGDSAMYLCASSPAAFTGELFFGEGSRLTVL.

This clonotype occurred a few times. The V call is TRBV20-1, the J call TRBJ2-3; TRBD1 agrees at 12 bases. The junction had 8 bases not matched to a gene; V was cut back by 5 bases and J by 5 bases. Germline CDR1 is DFQATT and CDR2 is SNEGSKA (reference sequence). The CDR3 covers 15 residues. This CDR3 reads CSAVPGQGALDTQYF. DNA for the CDR3: TGCAGTGCTGTTCCGGGACAGGGGGCGTTAGATACGCAGTATTTT.

At least ten counts were recorded for this clonotype. V is TRBV2 and J is TRBJ2-1, with D possibly being TRBD2 (6 bases). Trimming stripped 7 bases from V and 1 base from J, with 14 bases between. In germline, CDR1 is SNHLY, CDR2 FYNNEI. The CDR3 totals 15 residues. CDR3: CASNPGRGSYNEQFF. CDR3 coding DNA: TGTGCCAGCAATCCGGGACGGGGGTCCTACAATGAGCAGTTCTTC.

This chain connects TRBV30 to TRBJ2-3; perhaps D is TRBD1 or TRBD2 (5 bases each). The V end lost 3 bases, the J end lost 4 bases, and 14 bases lay between the germline ends. From germline, CDR1 is GTSNPN and CDR2 SVGIG (reference sequence). The CDR3 extends over 14 amino acids. The chain's CDR3 is CAWRWGSKADTQYF. As DNA, the CDR3 is TGTGCCTGGAGGTGGGGGAGTAAGGCAGATACGCAGTATTTT.

This clonotype was detected only a few times. The genes are TRBV14 and TRBJ1-2; D is unclear. Germline-derived CDR1 and CDR2 are SGHDN and FVKESK. This CDR3 spans 15 amino acids. Trimming cost V 3 bases and J 3 bases, with 14 bases left between them. CDR3 in amino acids: CASSQLTRPYYGYTF. The CDR3, as DNA: TGTGCCAGCAGCCAGCTGACCCGACCATACTATGGCTACACCTTC.

The CDR3 is CATRRGNTIYF. The CDR3 DNA reads as TGTGCCACCCGCAGGGGAAACACCATATATTTT. The chain recombines TRBV3-1 with TRBJ1-3; D is ambiguous. This CDR3 is built from 11 residues. The germline V and J ends were trimmed by 10 bases and 4 bases, with 8 bases remaining between them. Germline assignment: CDR1 LGHDT and CDR2 YNNKEL (reference sequence).

The chain joins TRBV5-1 to TRBJ1-1; D unresolved. The CDR3 covers 13 residues. Trimming cost V 0 bases and J 6 bases, with 9 bases left between them. Per the germline V gene, CDR1 is SGHRS and CDR2 is YFSETQ. CDR3 bases: TGCGCCAGCAGCTTGGCCGGGTCGGCTGAAGCTTTCTTT. Amino acids: CASSLAGSAEAFF.

This clonotype was counted at least ten times. J is TRBJ2-4 and V is TRBV5-1; 8 bases agree with TRBD1. Per the germline V gene, CDR1 is SGHRS and CDR2 is YFSETQ. Trimming at V came to 3 bases and at J to 1 base, leaving 6 bases not matched to a gene. The CDR3 is 16 residues long. The DNA of the CDR3 is TGCGCCAGCAGCTACGACAGGGGTCGGGCCAAAAACATTCAGTACTTC. It translates to CASSYDRGRAKNIQYF.

This clonotype was detected only a few times. CDR3 in DNA: TGCAGTGCCCCTCCTGCGAATAATGAAAAACTGTTTTTT. It encodes CSAPPANNEKLFF. The V call is TRBV20-1, the J call TRBJ1-4; no firm D call. The CDR3 loop spans 13 amino acids. Trimming took off 6 bases at V and 4 bases at J, with 12 bases between the two ends. CDR1 and CDR2 from the germline V gene are DFQATT and SNEGSKA (reference sequence).

This clonotype has more than one count but fewer than ten. The chain links TRBV6-6 to TRBJ1-6; D call uncertain. The V end lost 5 bases, the J end lost 8 bases, and 10 bases lay between the germline ends. Germline-derived CDR1 and CDR2 are MNHNY and SVGAGI (reference sequence). The CDR3 covers 13 residues. CDR3 nucleotides: TGTGCCAGCAGTCCCATTTCTGATTCACCCCTCCACTTT. Translation: CASSPISDSPLHF.

V and J are TRBV10-3 and TRBJ2-1, with D possibly being TRBD2 (6 bases). Trimming removed 2 bases at V and 0 bases at J, with 8 bases between. Germline V CDR1 and CDR2: ENHRY, SYGVKD. The CDR3 runs to 15 residues. CDR3 DNA: TGTGCCATCAGTGAGCGGGAGAACTCCTACAATGAGCAGTTCTTC. As protein: CAISERENSYNEQFF.

The table lists this clonotype with many counts. V gene TRBV20-1 combines with J gene TRBJ2-7; weak D call: TRBD1 (5 bases). Germline CDR1 is DFQATT and CDR2 is SNEGSKA (reference sequence). This CDR3 is built from 16 residues. V dropped 0 bases and J dropped 1 base, with 16 bases sitting between them. The CDR3 DNA sequence: TGCAGTGCTAGAGATCCAGGGCAGGGAATTTCCTACGAGCAGTACTTC. It is translated as CSARDPGQGISYEQYF.

This clonotype was seen a few times. The V and J genes are TRBV6-2 or TRBV6-3 and TRBJ2-2; 9 bases fit TRBD1. V lost 6 bases, J lost 5 bases, and 4 bases stayed unmatched. Germline V gene sequence: CDR1 MNHEY, CDR2 SVGEGT. The CDR3 runs to 14 residues. The CDR3 protein is CASRGTGLTGELFF. Written as DNA, the CDR3 is TGTGCCAGCAGAGGGACAGGGTTAACCGGGGAGCTGTTTTTT.

This clonotype has more than one count but fewer than ten. The V call is TRBV20-1, the J call TRBJ2-1; 8 nucleotides agree with TRBD2. The CDR3 consists of 15 residues. The J segment lost 4 bases and the V segment lost 5 bases, leaving 10 bases of the junction unmatched. Germline CDR1 DFQATT, CDR2 SNEGSKA (reference sequence). The CDR3 reads CSALRASGWYNEQFF. CDR3 in DNA: TGCAGTGCTCTGCGGGCTAGCGGGTGGTACAATGAGCAGTTCTTC.

This clonotype was seen a few times. The V call is TRBV12-3 or TRBV12-4, the J call TRBJ2-2; 12 bases map to TRBD1. The CDR3 runs to 17 residues. Germline trimming cut 6 bases from V and 2 bases from J; bases unmatched to any gene: 7. The CDR3 region has the DNA TGTGCCAGCAGCCGGGACAGGGGGCCAATTAACACCGGGGAGCTGTTTTTT. It codes for CASSRDRGPINTGELFF.

V usage is TRBV5-1 and J usage is TRBJ1-5; perhaps TRBD1 as D (6 bases). CDR3 length: 14 residues. CDR1 SGHRS and CDR2 YFSETQ come from the germline V gene. V was shortened by 4 bases and J by 3 bases, with 11 bases between the two germline ends. The CDR3 DNA is TGCGCCAGCAGCCTCTCAGGGGCCAATCAGCCCCAGCATTTT. Its translation: CASSLSGANQPQHF.